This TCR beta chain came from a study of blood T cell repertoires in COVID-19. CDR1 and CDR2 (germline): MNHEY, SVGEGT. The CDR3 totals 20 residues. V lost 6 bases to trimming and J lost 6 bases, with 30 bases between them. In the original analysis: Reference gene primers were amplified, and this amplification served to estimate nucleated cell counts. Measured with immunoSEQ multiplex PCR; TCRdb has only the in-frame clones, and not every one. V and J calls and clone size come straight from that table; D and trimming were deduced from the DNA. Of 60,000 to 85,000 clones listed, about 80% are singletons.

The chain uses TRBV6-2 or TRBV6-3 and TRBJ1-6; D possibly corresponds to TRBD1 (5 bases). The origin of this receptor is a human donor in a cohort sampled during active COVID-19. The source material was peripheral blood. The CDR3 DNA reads TGTGCCAGCAGCTCCCGTCGGGGGAGCGGGTACAGTAGTAGTAATTCACCCCTCCACTTT. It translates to CASSSRRGSGYSSSNSPLHF.